A selection of T cell receptor beta chains follows, all from one sample in a study of blood T cell repertoires in COVID-19. Clones were sequenced by immunoSEQ multiplex PCR, and TCRdb holds only the in-frame ones, with some missing. The repertoire includes a few hundred thousand clones, over 85% of them detected once, and about 0.91% sits in the top ten. The specimen was peripheral blood. Receptors originate from a man in his late teens or twenties with COVID-19, enrolled during active disease. CDR3s include the opening cysteine and the closing phenylalanine or tryptophan. A D gene is named only where the DNA matches it firmly.

v_gene,d_gene,CDR3aa
TRBV3-1/TRBV3-2,NA,CASTGGYYEQYF
TRBV7-9,TRBD1,CASSYGTGGTEAFF
TRBV27,NA,CASKLPLTDTQYF
TRBV10-2,NA,CASTRGDEQYF
TRBV15,NA,CATSRGDSSGNTIYF
TRBV9,NA,CASSVAPGARGNEKLFF
TRBV3-1/TRBV3-2,TRBD2,CASSQEWDYNYEQYF
TRBV7-6,NA,CASSVSLNTEAFF
TRBV12-3/TRBV12-4,TRBD1,CASRTGSNYGYTF
TRBV5-1,TRBD1,CASSLRGTGNREQYF
TRBV7-3,NA,CASSLDGGTTREAFF
TRBV5-1,TRBD1,CASSLNRGLGNEQFF
TRBV10-3,NA,CAIRGPFEQFF
TRBV12-3/TRBV12-4,NA,CASSRTSQAFF
TRBV12-3/TRBV12-4,NA,CASSFGTEAFF
TRBV15,NA,CATSTIYQPQHF
TRBV5-6,NA,CASSLRKPQHF
TRBV13,NA,CASSFGGRGNNSPLHF
TRBV15,TRBD1,CATSRDIRQGAYEQYF
TRBV5-6,TRBD2,CASSLGGLAANEQFF
TRBV3-1/TRBV3-2,TRBD2,CASSLIHGLAGELRKGTDTQYF
TRBV7-6,NA,CASSPRYGAPYEQYF
TRBV2,TRBD1,CASSDRDRTYGYTF
TRBV24-1,TRBD1,CATSDRDTEQYF
TRBV27,NA,CASRSSYNEQFF
TRBV2,TRBD1,CASKLQGLSYNSPLHF
TRBV7-9,TRBD1,CASSRPGTGGPINEQFF
TRBV7-9,TRBD2,CASSPSVGGAGTFF
TRBV5-5,NA,CASSFQGRGSEKLFF
TRBV14,NA,CASSHLTGELFF
TRBV4-1,TRBD1,CASSHQGARETQYF
TRBV11-2,TRBD1,CASSLERTGSSETQYF
TRBV5-1,TRBD2,CASSLSGAHEQYF
TRBV29-1,NA,CSVGRGKETQYF
TRBV16,NA,CASSQSRLAKNIQYF
TRBV5-1,TRBD2,CASSLGTSGPNEQFF
TRBV9,NA,CASSSGPSYQPQHF
TRBV5-8,TRBD1,CASSWGTGEEKLFF
TRBV5-1,TRBD2,CASSFNLAGGHNEQFF
TRBV30,NA,CAWGPPGEAFF